What follows is one TCR beta chain and its context. The antigen remains undetermined. The PCR employed 60 Vbeta primers together with 13 Jbeta primers. Assay used: immunoSEQ multiplex PCR; TCRdb lists only in-frame clones, some missing. The sample lists 120,000 to 150,000 clones; roughly 76% were seen once. Donors counted as nominally healthy when sampled, yet unrecorded immune exposures were likely. The germline gives CDR1 SGHNT, CDR2 YENEEA. Trimming pared 1 base from V and 0 bases from J, leaving 7 bases between. The CDR3 has 15 amino acids. This entry is derived from a study of cytomegalovirus exposure and HLA in healthy donors. Findings and caveats of the study: Because they were indistinguishable, some V segments, including TRBV6-2 and TRBV6-3, were excluded. Cytomegalovirus-associated TCR beta chains were listed, numbering under 200. Later genetic work tied a missense DCLRE1C variant to beta-chain V and J trimming.

The rearrangement links TRBV11-3 to TRBJ1-5; no clear D. Material: PBMCs. This sequence originates from a woman in her twenties or thirties in good health and CMV-seronegative. The DNA for the CDR3 is TGTGCCAGCAGCTTAGGTTTCCATAGCAATCAGCCCCAGCATTTT. Its translation is CASSLGFHSNQPQHF.